Detailed here is one TCR beta chain. These data originate in a study of blood T cell repertoires in COVID-19. The wider study: PBMCs, B-cell-depleted T cells, or T cells were the source of the cDNA or gDNA that made up the material.

The germline gives CDR1 SGDLS, CDR2 YYNGEE. V was clipped by 0 bases and J by 8 bases; unmatched bases: 4. The CDR3 is made up of 15 amino acids. As processed by the authors: Nucleated cell number was recorded as an estimate derived from reference gene primer amplification. Only in-frame clones appear in the TCRdb table, and some are missing; sequencing was by immunoSEQ multiplex PCR. V, J and clone size are those of that table, while D and trimming were read from the DNA. The sample consists of roughly 74,000 clones, around nine tenths of them appearing once. Participants, 18 to 89 years old, spanned under 25 US areas. Clinical history as reported by participants underpinned cohort assignment.

Sequencing was carried out using PBMCs or T cells enriched from blood (not recorded which). The sequence came from a woman aged 45-65 years with acute COVID-19. The chain uses TRBV9 and TRBJ2-1; TRBD2 matches 11 bases. The CDR3 DNA reads TGTGCCAGCAGCGTAGCTACGGGACTAGCGGATGAGCAGTTCTTC. Translating it yields CASSVATGLADEQFF.